This TCR beta chain was recovered during a study of T cell responses to AZD1222 COVID-19 vaccine. Study-wide points: Spike-specific TCR breadth and depth went up after people got two AZD1222 doses.

In the case of this clone: Its antigen is as yet unknown.

The method was immunoSEQ multiplex PCR; TCRdb's version includes in-frame clones alone and lacks a portion of them. The sample lists roughly 140,000 clones, around 90% seen once, with 5% in the top ten. From germline, CDR1 is MNHEY and CDR2 SMNVEV (reference sequence). This CDR3 spans 11 amino acids. The trim removed 8 bases at V and 15 bases at J, leaving 6 bases unmatched. The sequenced sample was peripheral blood, obtained on day 0 of AZD1222 vaccination. This TCR came from an adult in good health. V gene TRBV27 combines with J gene TRBJ2-1; 11 positions agree with TRBD1. The CDR3 loop reads CASWGGTGGFF. CDR3 bases: TGTGCCAGCTGGGGAGGGACAGGGGGGTTCTTC.